These 28 T cell receptor beta chains were sequenced from one sample in a study of long-term antiretroviral therapy in people with HIV. Survey level was the resolution at which the v3.0 immunoSEQ assay ran. Repertoires were generated with immunoSEQ multiplex PCR, while TCRdb's copy carries only in-frame clones and drops some. The sample yields roughly 36,000 clones, about 83% seen once. Sequenced material: unsorted PBMCs, taken 0.4 years before starting antiretroviral therapy. The receptor source for this set is a man younger than 35 with HIV.

The V call is TRBV7-9, the J call TRBJ2-3, with unresolved D. CDR3 length: 13 amino acids. Trimming removed 5 bases from V and 0 bases from J, with 6 bases in between. Germline V lookup: CDR1 SEHNR, CDR2 FQNEAQ (reference sequence). The CDR3 sequence: CASSKGSTDTQYF. The CDR3 coding sequence is TGTGCCAGCAGCAAGGGAAGCACAGATACGCAGTATTTT.

Concerning this clone: In the same sample, other DNA sequences code for this CDR3. Here the CDR3 reads CASGFGQGYEQYF. The DNA for the CDR3 is TGTGCTAGTGGTTTCGGCCAGGGCTACGAGCAGTACTTC. The chain couples TRBV12-5 to TRBJ2-7; D possibly corresponds to TRBD1 (5 bases). This CDR3 has 13 amino acids. V was clipped by 3 bases and J by 3 bases, with 9 bases between them. In germline, CDR1 is LGHNT, CDR2 FRNRAP.

V and J are TRBV7-6 and TRBJ1-6; no clear D gene. V was trimmed by 1 base and J by 8 bases, leaving 6 bases between them. CDR3 length: 13 residues. Germline V gene sequence: CDR1 SGHVS, CDR2 FNYEAQ. CDR3 coding DNA: TGTGCCAGCAGCTTAGGGGAGGATTCACCCCTCCACTTT. This sequence encodes CASSLGEDSPLHF.

This rearrangement joins TRBV7-2 to TRBJ2-4; 10 bases align to TRBD2. The CDR3 is 15 amino acids. Unmatched junction bases numbered 4, after V lost 2 bases and J lost 6 bases. Germline loops: CDR1 SGHTA, CDR2 FQGNSA. The CDR3 protein is CASSLQRGGGNIQYF. CDR3 in DNA: TGTGCCAGCAGCTTACAGCGGGGGGGCGGAAACATTCAGTACTTC.

This clone has a single count. The rearrangement joins TRBV7-9 to TRBJ2-2, with 7 bases lining up with TRBD1. CDR3 length equals 15 residues. Germline CDR1 reads SEHNR; CDR2 reads FQNEAQ (reference sequence). The V segment lost 5 bases and the J segment 3 bases; nucleotides outside the gene matches: 6. In nucleotides, the CDR3 is TGTGCCAGCAGCCGCTCCGGGACAGACACCGGGGAGCTGTTTTTT. As protein: CASSRSGTDTGELFF. Full variable domain (missing parts from reference TRBV7-9 and TRBJ2-2): DTGVSQNPRHKITKRGQNVTFRCDPISEHNRLYWYRQTLGQGPEFLTYFQNEAQLEKSRLLSDRFSAERPKGSFSTLEIQRTEQGDSAMYLCASSRSGTDTGELFFGEGSRLTVL.

Here the CDR3 DNA reads TGTGCCAGCTCCAGGACAGGGGACACCGGGGAGCTGTTTTTT. This sequence encodes CASSRTGDTGELFF. The chain combines TRBV18 with TRBJ2-2, with 9 positions matching TRBD1. Germline CDR1 KGHSH, CDR2 LQKENI. The V and J ends lost 6 bases and 3 bases, in that order; junction bases with no gene match: 2. This CDR3 spans 14 amino acids.

J is TRBJ1-6 and V is TRBV5-1; a weak D match, TRBD1 (5 bases). This CDR3 comprises 16 residues. The V end lost 0 bases, the J end lost 7 bases, and 14 bases lay between the germline ends. Germline V gene lookup returns CDR1 SGHRS and CDR2 YFSETQ. Here the CDR3 reads CASSLVGVIRNSPLHF. CDR3 bases: TGCGCCAGCAGCTTGGTGGGGGTAATTAGGAATTCACCCCTCCACTTT.

In this sample, this clone turned up once. The chain's CDR3 is CASSEWGNYGYTF. CDR3 in DNA: TGTGCCAGCAGTGAATGGGGGAACTATGGCTACACCTTC. The chain combines TRBV25-1 with TRBJ1-2; TRBD1 is a possible D gene (5 bases). Per the germline V gene, CDR1 is MGHDK and CDR2 is SYGVNS. V shed 1 base and J shed 2 bases, with 5 bases lying between them. The CDR3 covers 13 residues.

The rearrangement uses TRBV25-1 and TRBJ1-2; D is unresolved. This CDR3 has 11 residues. Germline CDR1 is MGHDK and CDR2 is SYGVNS. Trimming took 5 bases from V and 4 from J, leaving 5 bases between them. Written as DNA, the CDR3 is TGTGCCAGCAGTTTAGGCTATGGCTACACCTTC. Its protein product is CASSLGYGYTF.

CDR3 region: CASSQPGTSGGEQYF. The DNA for the CDR3 is TGCGCCAGCAGCCAACCCGGGACTAGCGGCGGCGAGCAGTACTTC. The chain links TRBV4-1 to TRBJ2-7; 11 nucleotides agree with TRBD2. V lost 2 bases to trimming and J lost 6 bases; unmatched junction nucleotides: 6. The CDR3 runs 15 residues. Germline CDR1 MGHRA, CDR2 YSYEKL.

The V call is TRBV6-5, the J call TRBJ2-7; the match to TRBD2 covers 8 bases. The CDR3 has 15 residues. CDR1 and CDR2 from the germline V gene are MNHEY and SVGAGI. The V and J ends lost 4 bases and 5 bases, in that order; junction bases with no gene match: 10. The CDR3 sequence is CASSFRYGRDDEQYF. CDR3 bases: TGTGCCAGCAGTTTTCGTTACGGGAGGGACGACGAGCAGTACTTC.

The J gene is TRBJ2-1, the V gene TRBV7-3, with 9 bases fitting TRBD2. This CDR3 comprises 19 residues. Germline CDR1 reads SGHTA; CDR2 reads FQGTGA. V lost 2 bases to trimming and J lost 8 bases; unmatched junction nucleotides: 19. The CDR3 protein is CASSLLIRGRGLGGDEQFF. The CDR3 DNA reads as TGTGCCAGCAGCTTATTAATCCGCGGGAGGGGGCTCGGGGGCGATGAGCAGTTCTTC. The full variable domain, completed using reference TRBV7-3 and TRBJ2-1, is GAGVSQTPSNKVTEKGKYVELRCDPISGHTALYWYRQSLGQGPEFLIYFQGTGAADDSGLPNDRFFAVRPEGSVSTLKIQRTERGDSAVYLCASSLLIRGRGLGGDEQFFGPGTRLTVL.

V is TRBV2 and J is TRBJ2-3, with D possibly matching TRBD2 (6 bases). Trimming removed 6 bases from V and 2 bases from J, with 15 bases in between. In germline, CDR1 is SNHLY, CDR2 FYNNEI. The CDR3 extends over 15 amino acids. The CDR3 here is CASSARLGLTDTQYF. The CDR3 bases are TGTGCCAGCAGCGCCCGACTGGGACTCACAGATACGCAGTATTTT.

J is TRBJ2-7 and V is TRBV28, with D hard to call. This CDR3 spans 15 amino acids. The V gene lost 7 bases and the J gene lost 4 bases, with 20 bases spanning the gap. Germline V lookup: CDR1 MDHEN, CDR2 SYDVKM. This chain's CDR3 is CASITRTRGKYEQYF. CDR3 nucleotides: TGTGCCAGCATCACCCGGACGCGCGGCAAGTACGAGCAGTACTTC.

V usage is TRBV15 and J usage is TRBJ1-4, with TRBD1 as a possible D gene (5 bases). The CDR3 contains 16 residues. Deletions cut 4 bases from V and 0 bases from J, with 12 bases between. Germline values: CDR1 LNHNV, CDR2 YYDKDF (reference sequence). The CDR3: CATSMGETSTNEKLFF. The CDR3 coding sequence is TGTGCCACCAGCATGGGGGAGACTTCAACTAATGAAAAACTGTTTTTT.

J is TRBJ1-5 and V is TRBV2; TRBD1 might be the D (5 bases). Looked up from germline, CDR1 is SNHLY and CDR2 is FYNNEI. V was cut by 7 bases and J by 3 bases, with 10 bases left in between. The CDR3 is made up of 13 amino acids. CDR3 in amino acids: CASKRDANQPQHF. In DNA, the CDR3 is TGTGCCAGCAAGAGGGACGCCAATCAGCCCCAGCATTTT.

This clone was seen more than once but under ten times. This chain joins TRBV19 and TRBJ1-2; no reliable D call. The ends were cut back, 5 bases at V and 1 base at J, with 11 bases in the middle. This CDR3 contains 14 residues. Germline V CDR1 and CDR2: LNHDA, SQIVND (reference sequence). The CDR3 bases are TGTGCCAGTAGTCCCCTCGGGGTTAACTATGGCTACACCTTC. It translates to CASSPLGVNYGYTF.

This chain joins TRBV7-9 and TRBJ2-7, with 8 bases identical to TRBD2. This CDR3 has 16 amino acids. Per germline, CDR1 SEHNR and CDR2 FQNEAQ (reference sequence). V lost 5 bases and J lost 5; bases outside the gene matches: 14. In nucleotides, the CDR3 is TGTGCCAGCAGCAAAGGTGTAGGACTAGCTAACCACGAGCAGTACTTC. Amino acid sequence: CASSKGVGLANHEQYF.

This rearrangement joins TRBV6-5 to TRBJ1-2, with D uncertain. V lost 2 bases, J lost 2 bases, and 9 bases lay in between. Germline CDR1 and CDR2: MNHEY and SVGAGI. This CDR3 has 14 residues. The CDR3 sequence is CASSYAPGNYGYTF. The CDR3 DNA sequence: TGTGCCAGCAGTTACGCTCCAGGCAACTATGGCTACACCTTC.

With regard to this clone: The same CDR3 can be traced to other DNA sequences in this sample. This chain links TRBV7-9 with TRBJ1-1; unclear D gene. The CDR3 is made up of 13 amino acids. Between the trimmed V and J ends, which lost 5 bases and 8 bases, there was a span of 15 bases. The germline V gene encodes CDR1 SEHNR and CDR2 FQNEAQ (reference sequence). The CDR3 spells CASSPHPDSEAFF. In DNA, the CDR3 is TGTGCCAGCAGCCCCCATCCGGATTCCGAAGCTTTCTTT. The full variable domain, its missing parts supplied by reference TRBV7-9 and TRBJ1-1, is DTGVSQNPRHKITKRGQNVTFRCDPISEHNRLYWYRQTLGQGPEFLTYFQNEAQLEKSRLLSDRFSAERPKGSFSTLEIQRTEQGDSAMYLCASSPHPDSEAFFGQGTRLTVV.

V and J are TRBV7-9 and TRBJ2-1; 8 positions match TRBD2. The CDR3 spans 15 residues. Germline V lookup: CDR1 SEHNR, CDR2 FQNEAQ (reference sequence). J gave up 6 bases and V 5 bases, and 9 bases lay outside the gene matches. CDR3 residues: CASSPRGGQLNEQFF. The CDR3, as DNA: TGTGCCAGCAGCCCCCGCGGGGGGCAGCTCAATGAGCAGTTCTTC.

This sequence joins TRBV7-8 and TRBJ1-2; D is possibly TRBD1 (5 bases). Germline V gene lookup returns CDR1 SGHVS and CDR2 FQNEAQ. Trimming removed 4 bases at V and 6 bases at J, with 24 bases between. The CDR3 has 17 residues. This CDR3 is CASSWGGGWDSENGYTF. As DNA, the CDR3 is TGTGCCAGCAGCTGGGGGGGAGGATGGGATTCTGAAAATGGCTACACCTTC. Complete variable domain (other parts from reference TRBV7-8 and TRBJ1-2): GAGVSQSPRYKVAKRGQDVALRCDPISGHVSLFWYQQALGQGPEFLTYFQNEAQLDKSGLPSDRFFAERPEGSVSTLKIQRTQQEDSAVYLCASSWGGGWDSENGYTFGSGTRLTVV.

This clone came up a few times. The chain employs TRBV11-2 and TRBJ1-6; TRBD1 is a possible D gene (5 bases). The V gene lost 1 base and the J gene lost 13 bases, with 17 bases spanning the gap. The CDR3 runs 15 residues. Germline V gene lookup returns CDR1 SGHAT and CDR2 FQNNGV. In DNA form, the CDR3 reads TGTGCCAGCAGCTTAGGGGGCCCATATTGGGGCCCCCTCCACTTT. Protein product: CASSLGGPYWGPLHF.

The chain is built from TRBV25-1 and TRBJ1-4, with 11 bases fitting TRBD1. Per the germline V gene, CDR1 is MGHDK and CDR2 is SYGVNS. The CDR3 has 15 amino acids. Germline trimming cut 3 bases from V and 8 bases from J; bases unmatched to any gene: 5. The CDR3 is CASSEGGQGGEKLFF. CDR3 nucleotide sequence: TGTGCCAGCAGTGAGGGGGGACAGGGGGGAGAAAAACTGTTTTTT.

V and J are TRBV18 and TRBJ1-6, with D hard to call. This CDR3 region has 13 residues. Germline assignment: CDR1 KGHSH and CDR2 LQKENI. Trimming left V 1 base short and J 9 bases short, with 7 bases between. The CDR3, as DNA: TGTGCCAGCTCACCACAGAGGCTTTCACCCCTCCACTTT. This codes for CASSPQRLSPLHF.

V and J are TRBV4-3 and TRBJ2-7, with TRBD2 matching 12 bases. Per germline, CDR1 LGHNA and CDR2 YSLEER. There are 15 residues in the CDR3. J gave up 2 bases and V 4 bases, and 3 bases lay outside the gene matches. This CDR3 reads CASSPRLAGAYEQYF. CDR3 coding DNA: TGCGCCAGCAGCCCTCGACTAGCGGGAGCCTACGAGCAGTACTTC.

The chain carries TRBV30 and TRBJ1-1; D not certain. The V gene lost 4 bases and the J gene lost 1 base, with 13 bases spanning the gap. The germline CDR1 and CDR2 sequences are GTSNPN and SVGIG (reference sequence). CDR3 length: 14 amino acids. CDR3 protein: CAWNWGNGNTEAFF. In DNA form, the CDR3 reads TGTGCCTGGAATTGGGGAAACGGGAACACTGAAGCTTTCTTT.

This clone occurred once. This rearrangement joins TRBV12-5 to TRBJ1-1, with D perhaps matching TRBD1 (5 bases). The CDR3 has 16 residues. The V gene lost 0 bases and the J gene lost 1 base, with 12 bases spanning the gap. Germline V CDR1 and CDR2: LGHNT, FRNRAP. CDR3 loop: CASGLVLGRENTEAFF. The CDR3 nucleotides read TGTGCTAGTGGTTTGGTACTGGGCAGGGAGAACACTGAAGCTTTCTTT.